The present TCR beta chain was sequenced within a study of shared clonotypes between healthy human individuals. Splitting of CD4+ cells produced CD45RA+ naive and CD45RA-negative memory subsets. The ends were cut back, 7 bases at V and 5 bases at J, with 18 bases in the middle. CDR1 MDHEN and CDR2 SYDVKM come from the germline V gene. CDR3 length: 15 residues. Sequencing was at deep level. Original data processing: In the immunoSEQ data, sequences were junction-only and lacked quality scores, so filtering differed. Method: immunoSEQ multiplex PCR; TCRdb's copy keeps in-frame clones and lacks some. The DNA gave D and trimming, while V, J and clone size come from that table. The table lists 850,000 to 1,200,000 clones, around 76% of them singletons. Study-wide findings and caveats: As a rule, naive subsets had a larger estimated richness than memory subsets.

As to this clone: Its antigen is unknown.

The receptor was derived from a man between 18 and 29 years old in good health. This rearrangement joins TRBV28 to TRBJ1-5; maybe TRBD1 (6 bases). Specimen: memory CD4+ T cells sorted from blood. Subset specified: CD45RA-negative fraction. The CDR3 DNA reads as TGTGCCAGCATGGGAGGGGGTACCCATTATCAGCCCCAGCATTTT. Its protein is CASMGGGTHYQPQHF.